This T cell receptor (beta chain) was profiled in a study of glioma-infiltrating T cells after dendritic cell vaccination. Across the whole study: Autologous tumor lysate was loaded overnight onto monocyte-derived dendritic cells grown seven days with IL-4 and GM-CSF.

All glioblastoma patients lacked an isocitrate dehydrogenase mutation. Primers: 60 V beta forward and 13 J beta reverse. Produced via immunoSEQ multiplex PCR; TCRdb's table is partial and in-frame only. The table lists roughly 90,000 clones, 86% of them singletons. From germline, CDR1 is SGHRS and CDR2 YFSETQ. V was pared by 4 bases and J by 4 bases, with 3 bases of the junction left unmatched. The length of the CDR3 is 14 residues. Sequenced material: blood, taken before dendritic cell vaccination. The clonotype originates from a human donor with glioblastoma. The chain has TRBV5-1 and TRBJ1-3, with 9 bases aligning to TRBD1. CDR3 bases: TGCGCCAGCAGCGGGACAGGGTTGGGAAACACCATATATTTT. It specifies CASSGTGLGNTIYF.